Reported below is one TCR beta chain. Its antigen remains unidentified. Base-call qualities are not available, and no considerably larger clone is one nucleotide away. The CDR3 numbers 13 residues from cysteine through phenylalanine. The DNA shown is the 39-base CDR3, in frame from base 1. The germline V gene supplies CDR1 SGHRS and CDR2 YFSETQ. Trimming takes 4 bases off V and 5 bases off J; junction bases not matched to a gene: 4. To sequence the TCRbeta CDR3 region, genomic DNA was isolated from the sorted cells. The immunoSEQ Assay was used for sequencing of TCRbeta CDR3 regions. As stored in TCRdb, this immuneACCESS dataset retains in-frame rearrangements with V and J assigned. A fraction of the clones does not appear; measured against another copy, unresolved V genes explain less than half of the discrepancy, and the remainder lacks a known reason. The sample table shows some 95,000 clones, and about 83% are seen once. Approximately 0.49% of the sample comes from the top ten.

The trial excluded patients who had a history of autoimmune disease or were on systemic immunosuppression. In every dose cohort, peripheral blood was drawn for TCR sequencing at baseline, cycle 4 day 1, and cycle 7 day 1. Samples were obtained from an open-label, multicenter, first-in-human phase I dose-escalation trial of ivuxolimab. Adults with locally advanced or metastatic head and neck squamous cell, hepatocellular, melanoma or renal cell carcinoma were enrolled in the trial. Before TCR sequencing, CD4+ T cells and CD8+ T cells were sorted from peripheral blood as separate populations. The sample originates from a study of OX40 agonist ivuxolimab in advanced cancers. Regarding the study in general: Ivuxolimab was an agonistic, fully human IgG2 monoclonal antibody directed against OX40 (CD134), a costimulatory receptor. Intravenous ivuxolimab was administered to patients every 2 weeks at six dose levels: 0.01, 0.1, 0.3, 1.5, 3 and 10 mg/kg. Among the roughly 52 dose-escalation patients, some 20 had hepatocellular carcinoma, around 15 melanoma, 9 renal cell carcinoma and 9 head and neck cancer. The dose-escalation cohort was almost 85% male with a mean age of about 65 years, ranging from 23 to 79. Patients were allowed to have had prior anti-PD-1, anti-PD-L1 or anti-CTLA-4 therapy, and 40% of the dose-escalation patients had previously received checkpoint inhibitors. Partial responses were achieved by three dose-escalation patients, of whom one had hepatocellular carcinoma and two had cutaneous melanoma. The purpose of peripheral TCRbeta sequencing was to test whether ivuxolimab changed TCR sequence diversity and led to clonal T-cell expansion. The paper covers the monotherapy dose-escalation part of the phase I ivuxolimab trial, which included N of about 50 patients.

Summary of the overall study and its limitations: After ivuxolimab, CD8+ T cells had more expanded clones than CD4+ T cells on average. The antigen specificity of the clonally expanded peripheral T cells was not determined. In the 0.1-3.0 mg/kg groups, partial responders were among the patients with the lowest normalized peripheral clonal expansion, particularly in CD8+ T cells. At doses of 0.1 to 3.0 mg/kg, clonal expansion of both CD4+ and CD8+ T cells in blood was seen between baseline and week 6. Low levels of normalized T-cell clonal expansion were also seen in some patients who did not respond.

The sample consisted of CD4+ or CD8+ T cells sorted from blood, taken in a trial of the OX40 agonist ivuxolimab. This chain is built from TRBV5-1 and TRBJ1-2; the central 8 bases match TRBD1. This clonotype originated in an adult with an advanced solid tumor such as melanoma, head and neck, liver or kidney cancer. The CDR3 region has the sequence CASSRGQVYGYTF. The nucleotide sequence reads TGCGCCAGCAGCCGGGGACAGGTATATGGCTACACCTTC.